This T cell receptor beta chain was sequenced during a study of T-cell reconstitution after alpha-beta-depleted transplantation in children. Findings of the study overall: After transplant, high TCRbeta diversity at day 60 in some patients arose from surviving recipient T cells and thymic progenitors. It was reported that alpha-beta T cells came from several hundred expanded graft clones (about two months after transplant).

Using unique molecular identifiers, the investigators prepared the TCRbeta library. Via MiXCR, TCRdb re-called the PCR reads, giving one row per CDR3 protein. Here the sample spans about 210,000 distinct CDR3 sequences, 17% being singletons. This CDR3 region has 13 residues. CDR1 and CDR2 (germline): KGHSH, LQKENI. V was shortened by 4 bases and J by 3 bases, with 9 bases between the two germline ends. This clonotype occurred a few times. The antigen is unknown. This receptor was identified in a male patient under 10 years old who had a stem cell transplant for acute lymphoblastic leukemia, so the T cells may come from the graft donor. The chain joins TRBV18 to TRBJ1-2, with a tentative D call TRBD1 (6 bases). Sequences were derived from PBMCs, mostly from graft donor cells, sampled 360 days after TCRalphabeta/CD19-depleted stem cell transplant. The DNA for the CDR3 is TGTGCCAGCTCACGGGGGGCTGACTATGGCTACACCTTC. This sequence encodes CASSRGADYGYTF.